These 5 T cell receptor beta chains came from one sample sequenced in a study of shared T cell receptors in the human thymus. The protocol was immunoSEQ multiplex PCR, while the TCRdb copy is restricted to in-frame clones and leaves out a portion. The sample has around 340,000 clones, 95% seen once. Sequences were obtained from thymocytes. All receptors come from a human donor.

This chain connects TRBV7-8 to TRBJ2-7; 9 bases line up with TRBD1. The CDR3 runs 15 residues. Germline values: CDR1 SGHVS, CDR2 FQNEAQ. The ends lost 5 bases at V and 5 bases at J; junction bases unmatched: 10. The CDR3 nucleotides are TGTGCCAGCAGCGTAATGCCGGGACAGGGCCACGAGCAGTACTTC. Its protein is CASSVMPGQGHEQYF.

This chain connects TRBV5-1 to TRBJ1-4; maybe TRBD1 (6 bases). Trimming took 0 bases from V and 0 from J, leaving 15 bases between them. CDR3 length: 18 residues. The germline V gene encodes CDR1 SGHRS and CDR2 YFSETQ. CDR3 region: CASSLAGGRVATNEKLFF. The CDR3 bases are TGCGCCAGCAGCTTGGCGGGGGGCCGGGTTGCAACTAATGAAAAACTGTTTTTT.

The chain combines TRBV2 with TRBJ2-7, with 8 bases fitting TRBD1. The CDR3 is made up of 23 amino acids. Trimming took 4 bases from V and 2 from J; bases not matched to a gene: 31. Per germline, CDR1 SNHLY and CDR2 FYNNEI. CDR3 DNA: TGTGCCAGCAGTGGAGACAGGGGCCGGAAAGCAGAAGGACATGGTTTGGGGCCCTACGAGCAGTACTTC. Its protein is CASSGDRGRKAEGHGLGPYEQYF.

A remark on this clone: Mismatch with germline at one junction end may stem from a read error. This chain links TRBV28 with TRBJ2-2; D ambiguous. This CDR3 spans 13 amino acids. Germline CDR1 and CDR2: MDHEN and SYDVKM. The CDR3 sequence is CANSFQNTGELFF. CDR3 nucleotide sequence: TGTGCCAACAGTTTCCAGAACACCGGGGAGCTGTTTTTT.

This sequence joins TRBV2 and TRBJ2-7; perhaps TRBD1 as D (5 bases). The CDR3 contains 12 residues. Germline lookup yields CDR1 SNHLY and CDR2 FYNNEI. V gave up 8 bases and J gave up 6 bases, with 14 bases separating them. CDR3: CASEGEGREQYF. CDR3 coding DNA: TGTGCCAGCGAAGGGGAAGGGCGCGAGCAGTACTTC.